This record covers a single T cell receptor (beta chain). Its specificity is not known. This sample was included in a study of blood T cells in healthy people across ages. Study outcomes and limitations: Older age coincided with a roughly linear decline in TCR beta diversity per million T cells. There was a strong correlation between TCR beta diversity and naive T cell percentage.

V gave up 1 base and J gave up 7 bases, with 8 bases separating them. The length of the CDR3 is 12 residues. Germline V gene data show CDR1 as LGHNT and CDR2 as FRNRAP. Using a J-beta primer mix together with a sample-barcoded 5' primer, a second PCR was run for about 6 to 11 cycles. TCRdb called the 5' RACE reads again in MiXCR, with one record for every CDR3 protein. The data show 1 million or so distinct CDR3 sequences, 20% to 25% seen once. These data also featured in a second study, about T cells of mothers and their children. That publication notes: Thymic selection molds TCR recombination output in a comparable way in related and unrelated pairs.

The sequence derives from a girl aged 2-10 years in good health. Specimen: blood. This chain connects TRBV12-5 to TRBJ2-7; D call uncertain. The CDR3 loop reads CASGLAVGEQYF. The CDR3 DNA reads as TGTGCTAGTGGTTTGGCAGTGGGAGAGCAGTACTTC.